The rows below give T cell receptor beta chains drawn from one sample of a study of a mutant IDH1 vaccine in newly diagnosed glioma. Using immunoSEQ multiplex PCR, the repertoire was profiled, and TCRdb retains in-frame clones only, with some absent. The sample consists of some 60,000 clones, less than 85% of them appearing once. These receptors have no identified antigens. Here the sequenced sample was PBMCs, taken from a glioma patient whose treatment included an IDH1 peptide vaccine. These receptors originate from a man aged 25 to 45 with glioma. The CDR3 runs from the conserved cysteine through the conserved F or W. A D gene is named only where the DNA matches it firmly. Where a row states a size, it is once, few, many or the class of an expanded clone; other rows omit it.

d_call	j_call	clone_size	v_call	cdr3_nt	cdr3_aa
TRBD1	TRBJ1-5	NA	TRBV19	TGTGCCAGTAGTTCACAGGGGTGGTATAGCAATCAGCCCCAGCATTTT	CASSSQGWYSNQPQHF
TRBD1	TRBJ2-3	NA	TRBV29-1	TGCAGCGCATCAGGGGGAGATACGCAGTATTTT	CSASGGDTQYF
TRBD1	TRBJ1-2	NA	TRBV29-1	TGCAGCGTTGCCTCCGGGGGACAGGGGGTCGGTGGCTACACCTTC	CSVASGGQGVGGYTF
NA	TRBJ2-1	NA	TRBV2	TGTGCCAGCAGTGATTTACCAGTCTACAATGAGCAGTTCTTC	CASSDLPVYNEQFF
NA	TRBJ1-1	NA	TRBV30	TGTGCCTGGGGCCAGGGCTCAGGGGCTTTCTTT	CAWGQGSGAFF
NA	TRBJ2-3	NA	TRBV28	TGTGCCAGCAGTCACCAGGGTAGCACAGATACGCAGTATTTT	CASSHQGSTDTQYF
NA	TRBJ1-2	NA	TRBV7-9	TGTGCCAGCAGCTTAATGGCAGCCTCTAACTATGGCTACACCTTC	CASSLMAASNYGYTF
NA	TRBJ1-1	NA	TRBV18	TGTGCCAGCTCACCCCAAATCGGGAATACTGAAGCTTTCTTT	CASSPQIGNTEAFF
NA	TRBJ2-6	NA	TRBV10-3	TGTGCCATCAAGGAGGGGCCTAGCTCTGGGGCCAACGTCCTGACTTTC	CAIKEGPSSGANVLTF
NA	TRBJ1-6	NA	TRBV6-5	TGTGCCAGCAGTTACTCGGACAGTTATTCACCCCTCCACTTT	CASSYSDSYSPLHF
NA	TRBJ2-3	NA	TRBV7-9	TGTGCCAGCACAGATGGGACTTCGGTTACGCAGTATTTT	CASTDGTSVTQYF
NA	TRBJ2-5	few	TRBV7-2	TGTGCCAGCAGCCCGAGGGGGGAAGTGGAGACCCAGTACTTC	CASSPRGEVETQYF
NA	TRBJ1-2	NA	TRBV19	TGTGCCAGTAGTATGAATCCCAGGATCGGCCTTGGCTACACCTTC	CASSMNPRIGLGYTF
NA	TRBJ2-3	NA	TRBV5-1	TGCGCCAGCAGCACCCAAAGACAGGATACGCAGTATTTT	CASSTQRQDTQYF
TRBD2	TRBJ2-1	NA	TRBV7-3	TGTGCCAGCAGCCACGGACTAGCGGGAGACTACAATGAGCAGTTCTTC	CASSHGLAGDYNEQFF
NA	TRBJ1-5	NA	TRBV29-1	TGCAGCGTTGCCGACAGGAGAGATCAGCCCCAGCATTTT	CSVADRRDQPQHF
TRBD2	TRBJ2-2	once	TRBV28	TGTGCCAGCAGTCCAGGGACTACCGGATCGAACACCGGGGAGCTGTTTTTT	CASSPGTTGSNTGELFF
TRBD1	TRBJ1-1	NA	TRBV7-9	TGTGCCAGCAGCTTAGCACGAAGACAGGGTGGCATGAACACTGAAGCTTTCTTT	CASSLARRQGGMNTEAFF
NA	TRBJ2-3	NA	TRBV4-3	TGCGCCAGCAGCCAAGGCGGATTCACAGATACGCAGTATTTT	CASSQGGFTDTQYF
NA	TRBJ2-7	NA	TRBV7-9	TGTGCCAGCAGCTTAAAGGGGTACGAGCAGTACTTC	CASSLKGYEQYF
TRBD1	TRBJ1-2	NA	TRBV19	TGTGCCAGTAGTATACGAAGGGGGCGAGACTATGGCTACACCTTC	CASSIRRGRDYGYTF
NA	TRBJ1-1	NA	TRBV5-1	TGCGCCAGCAGCTTATACCCCGAGGGGCCCCGCACTGAAGCTTTCTTT	CASSLYPEGPRTEAFF
NA	TRBJ2-1	NA	TRBV27	TGTGCCAGCAGTAAGTACAGCTCCTACAATGAGCAGTTCTTC	CASSKYSSYNEQFF